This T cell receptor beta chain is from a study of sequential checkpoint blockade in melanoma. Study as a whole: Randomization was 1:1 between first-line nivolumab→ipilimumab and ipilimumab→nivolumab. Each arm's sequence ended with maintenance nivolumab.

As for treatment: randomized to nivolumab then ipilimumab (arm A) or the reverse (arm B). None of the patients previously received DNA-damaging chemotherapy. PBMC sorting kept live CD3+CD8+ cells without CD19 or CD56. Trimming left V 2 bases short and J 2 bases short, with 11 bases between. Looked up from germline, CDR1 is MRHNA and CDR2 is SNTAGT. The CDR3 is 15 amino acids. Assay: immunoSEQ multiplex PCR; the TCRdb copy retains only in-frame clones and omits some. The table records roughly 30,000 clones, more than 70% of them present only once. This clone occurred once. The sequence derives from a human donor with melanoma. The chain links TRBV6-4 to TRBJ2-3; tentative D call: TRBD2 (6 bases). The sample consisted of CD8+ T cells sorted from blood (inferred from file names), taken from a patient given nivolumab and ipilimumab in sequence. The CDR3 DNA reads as TGTGCCAGCAGTGACCACGGAGGGTTCACAGATACGCAGTATTTT. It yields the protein CASSDHGGFTDTQYF.